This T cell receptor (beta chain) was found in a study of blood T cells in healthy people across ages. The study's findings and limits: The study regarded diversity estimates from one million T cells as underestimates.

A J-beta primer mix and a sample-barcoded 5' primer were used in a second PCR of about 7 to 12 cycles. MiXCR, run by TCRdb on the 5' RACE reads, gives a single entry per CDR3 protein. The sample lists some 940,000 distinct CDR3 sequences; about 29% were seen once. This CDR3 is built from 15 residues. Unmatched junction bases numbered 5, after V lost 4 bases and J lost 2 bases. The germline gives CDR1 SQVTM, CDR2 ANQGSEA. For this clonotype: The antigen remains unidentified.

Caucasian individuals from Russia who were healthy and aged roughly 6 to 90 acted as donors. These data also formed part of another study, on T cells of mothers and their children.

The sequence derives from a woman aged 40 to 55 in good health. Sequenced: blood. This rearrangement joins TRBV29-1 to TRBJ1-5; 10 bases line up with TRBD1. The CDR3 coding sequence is TGCAGCGTTGGTTCCGGGACAGGGGGCAATCAGCCCCAGCATTTT. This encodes CSVGSGTGGNQPQHF.